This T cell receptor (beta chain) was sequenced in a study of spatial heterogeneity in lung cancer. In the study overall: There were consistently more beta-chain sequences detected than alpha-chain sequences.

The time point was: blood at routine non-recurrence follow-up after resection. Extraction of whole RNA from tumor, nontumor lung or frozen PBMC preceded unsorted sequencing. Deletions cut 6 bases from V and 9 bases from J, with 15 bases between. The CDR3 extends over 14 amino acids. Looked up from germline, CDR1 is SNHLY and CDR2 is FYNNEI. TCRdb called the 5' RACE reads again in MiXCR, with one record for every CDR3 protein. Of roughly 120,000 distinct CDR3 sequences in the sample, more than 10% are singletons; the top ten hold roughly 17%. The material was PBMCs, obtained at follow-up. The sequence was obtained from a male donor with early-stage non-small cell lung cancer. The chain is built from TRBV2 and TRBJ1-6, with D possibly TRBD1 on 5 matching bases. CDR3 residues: CASRAGSASSPLHF. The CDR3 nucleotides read TGTGCCAGCAGAGCAGGGTCTGCCTCTTCACCCCTCCACTTT.